The clone carrying this T cell receptor beta chain showed up just once. This specimen belongs to a study of control samples from healthy donors and cancer patients. Assay used: immunoSEQ multiplex PCR; TCRdb lists only in-frame clones, some missing. The profile shows more than 140,000 clones, more than 80% of them singletons. This CDR3 contains 14 residues. Between the trimmed V and J ends, which lost 4 bases and 5 bases, there was a span of 15 bases. Germline CDR1 is SGHRS and CDR2 is YFSETQ. This rearrangement joins TRBV5-1 to TRBJ2-5; D is tentatively TRBD1 or TRBD2 (6 bases each). Sequencing input: blood. This TCR was recovered from a man aged 18-30 years in good health. The CDR3 spells CASSGGTWLETQYF. The CDR3 DNA follows: TGCGCCAGCAGCGGAGGGACATGGCTGGAGACCCAGTACTTC.